This T cell receptor (beta chain) was captured by sequencing in a study of T-cell memory formation after mild COVID-19. Study at large: The two donors had largely donor-specific TCR clusters. Notes on the study in general: Day 15 to 85 contractors were CD4/CD8 balanced; later expanders leaned CD4+.

Note on this clonotype: Its antigen remains unknown.

V lost 3 bases, J lost 2 bases, and 3 bases stayed unmatched. Germline V gene sequence: CDR1 SSHAT, CDR2 FNYEAQ (reference sequence). The CDR3 contains 15 residues. TCRdb re-called the 5' RACE reads with MiXCR, one entry per CDR3 protein. Altogether around 200,000 distinct CDR3 sequences are present, roughly 30% being singletons, with the ten largest covering roughly an eighth. The sample was PBMCs or a T cell subset sorted from them (not recorded which). The rearrangement joins TRBV7-7 to TRBJ1-3; TRBD1 matches 8 bases. The receptor was derived from an adult woman who had mild COVID-19 (a few samples of this study predate the infection). Cell type and time point are not known. The CDR3 region has the DNA TGTGCCAGCAGCTTGGACAGGGCAGCTGGAAACACCATATATTTT. Translated: CASSLDRAAGNTIYF.